The 21 T cell receptor beta chains given below trace back to one sample, sequenced in a study of low-dose radiotherapy and immunotherapy resistance in tumors. First-strand cDNA used TRAV- and TRBV-specific primers, covering alpha and beta chains. TCRs were put through roughly 20 PCR cycles of amplification with Phusion. A constant-region primer and the V-primer adapter served as the primer pair. One entry per CDR3 protein results from TCRdb running MiXCR on the reads. The repertoire holds several thousand distinct CDR3 sequences, around 80% seen once, with 5.5% to 7% in the top ten. Receptors originate from a human donor with advanced metastatic prostate, ovarian, gallbladder or colorectal cancer (not recorded which). This table probably holds off-target reads from a library built for another chain.

The V gene is TRBV20-1, the J gene TRBJ2-2, with 8 bases that match TRBD1. CDR1 and CDR2 (germline): DFQATT, SNEGSKA (reference sequence). The CDR3 loop spans 15 amino acids. V was pared by 6 bases and J by 6 bases, with 12 bases of the junction left unmatched. In DNA, the CDR3 is TGCAGTGCGAGGTCAGGGGGCCGACTACCCGGGGAGCTGTTTTTT. This sequence encodes CSARSGGRLPGELFF.

This clonotype came up a few times. The J gene is TRBJ2-7, the V gene TRBV28, with 7 bases fitting TRBD2. V shed 5 bases, J shed 6 bases, and the junction held 10 bases outside the gene matches. Germline V CDR1 and CDR2: MDHEN, SYDVKM. This CDR3 spans 14 amino acids. The CDR3 coding sequence is TGTGCCAGCAGTGGTGCGGGAGTTGCTATCGAGCAGTACTTC. Its protein product is CASSGAGVAIEQYF. Filled out from reference TRBV28 and TRBJ2-7, the complete variable domain reads DVKVTQSSRYLVKRTGEKVFLECVQDMDHENMFWYRQDPGLGLRLIYFSYDVKMKEKGDIPEGYSVSREKKERFSLILESASTNQTSMYLCASSGAGVAIEQYFGPGTRLTVT.

This clonotype has a single count. The CDR3 loop is CASSLQGYNEQFF. In DNA, the CDR3 is TGTGCCAGCAGCTTGCAAGGTTACAATGAGCAGTTCTTC. The rearrangement links TRBV5-6 to TRBJ2-1; D is unclear. V gave up 1 base and J gave up 4 bases, with 6 bases separating them. Germline CDR1 reads SGHDT; CDR2 reads YYEEEE. The CDR3 is 13 amino acids.

J is TRBJ1-1 and V is TRBV6-4; D call uncertain. V lost 3 bases, J lost 5 bases, and 10 bases lay in between. This CDR3 has 13 amino acids. Germline lookup yields CDR1 MRHNA and CDR2 SNTAGT. DNA of the CDR3: TGTGCCAGCAGTGAGTTCATCCAAACTGAAGCTTTCTTT. Translated: CASSEFIQTEAFF.

V is TRBV10-2 and J is TRBJ1-1, with unresolved D. Germline V gives CDR1 WSHSY, CDR2 SAAADI. The CDR3 length is 12 residues. V lost 3 bases, J lost 4 bases, and 6 bases lay in between. The CDR3 coding sequence is TGCGCCAGCAGTGATCTGGGCACTGAAGCTTTCTTT. Its protein is CASSDLGTEAFF.

The chain combines TRBV15 with TRBJ2-3; D might be TRBD2 (6 bases). The germline CDR1 and CDR2 sequences are LNHNV and YYDKDF (reference sequence). The CDR3 sequence is 15 residues long. Trimming shortened V by 2 bases and J by 1 base, and 10 bases separated the two germline ends. Here the CDR3 reads CATSRNGGGTDTQYF. CDR3 bases: TGTGCCACCAGCAGAAACGGGGGTGGCACAGATACGCAGTATTTT.

The chain employs TRBV11-2 and TRBJ2-3; D is unresolved. The germline CDR1 and CDR2 sequences are SGHAT and FQNNGV. The V gene lost 1 base and the J gene lost 6 bases, with 11 bases spanning the gap. The CDR3 is 14 residues long. The CDR3 nucleotides read TGTGCCAGCAGCTTAGGAACGCCCAGGGATACGCAGTATTTT. Protein product: CASSLGTPRDTQYF.

The V and J genes are TRBV12-3 or TRBV12-4 and TRBJ2-1; 13 bases align to TRBD2. Trimming removed 6 bases from V and 10 bases from J; junction bases left unmatched: 9. The CDR3 is 15 residues long. The CDR3 here is CASSRTSGRAWEQFF. For the CDR3, the DNA is TGTGCCAGCAGCCGCACTAGCGGGAGGGCCTGGGAGCAGTTCTTC.

J is TRBJ2-2 and V is TRBV29-1; D not certain. Germline CDR1 reads SQVTM; CDR2 reads ANQGSEA. The CDR3 loop spans 13 amino acids. The V gene lost 5 bases and the J gene lost 4 bases, with 11 bases spanning the gap. CDR3 bases: TGCAGCGTTATGGGGTTCGGCACCGGGGAGCTGTTTTTT. Translated, it gives CSVMGFGTGELFF.

V gene TRBV30 combines with J gene TRBJ2-1, with D maybe TRBD2 (5 bases). This CDR3 contains 11 residues. V gave up 3 bases and J gave up 10 bases, with 10 bases separating them. Germline V lookup: CDR1 GTSNPN, CDR2 SVGIG (reference sequence). This CDR3 reads CAWRQLEEQFF. The CDR3, as DNA: TGTGCCTGGAGGCAACTAGAAGAGCAGTTCTTC.

The J gene is TRBJ1-6, the V gene TRBV18; D remains ambiguous. Germline lookup yields CDR1 KGHSH and CDR2 LQKENI. The CDR3 extends over 16 amino acids. Between the trimmed V and J ends, which lost 3 bases and 8 bases, there was a span of 17 bases. CDR3: CASSPRSTVYYSPLHF. In DNA, the CDR3 is TGTGCCAGCTCACCGAGATCAACAGTTTATTATTCACCCCTCCACTTT.

The rearrangement joins TRBV29-1 to TRBJ1-5; 7 nucleotides match TRBD1. The CDR3 totals 13 residues. Trimming cost V 6 bases and J 5 bases; bases outside gene matches: 7. CDR1 is SQVTM and CDR2 is ANQGSEA in the germline V gene. The CDR3 DNA reads as TGCAGCGTCGGGACAGAAAAATATCAGCCCCAGCATTTT. It yields the protein CSVGTEKYQPQHF. Using reference TRBV29-1 and TRBJ1-5 for the parts outside the CDR3, the full variable domain is SAVISQKPSRDICQRGTSLTIQCQVDSQVTMMFWYRQQPGQSLTLIATANQGSEATYESGFVIDKFPISRPNLTFSTLTVSNMSPEDSSIYLCSVGTEKYQPQHFGDGTRLSIL.

The chain recombines TRBV28 with TRBJ2-2; D is perhaps TRBD2 (6 bases). This CDR3 is built from 18 residues. Trimming took off 5 bases at V and 0 bases at J, with 19 bases between the two ends. Per germline, CDR1 MDHEN and CDR2 SYDVKM. The CDR3 loop reads CASSLIGHGTPNTGELFF. The CDR3 DNA reads as TGTGCCAGCAGTCTTATAGGACACGGGACTCCGAACACCGGGGAGCTGTTTTTT. Variable domain in full (rest from reference TRBV28 and TRBJ2-2): DVKVTQSSRYLVKRTGEKVFLECVQDMDHENMFWYRQDPGLGLRLIYFSYDVKMKEKGDIPEGYSVSREKKERFSLILESASTNQTSMYLCASSLIGHGTPNTGELFFGEGSRLTVL.

The chain employs TRBV14 and TRBJ2-1; D gene uncertain. The CDR3 contains 13 residues. Germline values: CDR1 SGHDN, CDR2 FVKESK. With 4 bases removed from V and 4 bases from J, the gap between germline ends came to 8 bases. CDR3 bases: TGTGCCAGCAGCCTGAACTCATACAATGAGCAGTTCTTC. It translates to CASSLNSYNEQFF.

The CDR3 is CASSEGAGTSVYNEQFF. The DNA of the CDR3 is TGTGCCAGCTCTGAAGGGGCCGGGACTAGCGTCTACAATGAGCAGTTCTTC. J is TRBJ2-1 and V is TRBV26; the DNA was not used to check the table's D call, TRBD2. TRBV26 is listed as a pseudogene. The CDR3 is 17 amino acids.

V gene TRBV11-2 combines with J gene TRBJ2-5; 8 bases are shared with TRBD2. V dropped 1 base and J dropped 4; count of bases not matched to a gene: 8. The length of the CDR3 is 16 residues. Germline CDR1 is SGHAT and CDR2 is FQNNGV. CDR3 coding DNA: TGTGCCAGCAGCTTAGCCTCCCTAGCGGGTACAGAGACCCAGTACTTC. Its protein product is CASSLASLAGTETQYF.

V is TRBV5-5 and J is TRBJ1-1; D call uncertain. V was pared by 4 bases and J by 1 base, with 11 bases between. CDR3 length: 14 residues. Per the germline V gene, CDR1 is SGHKS and CDR2 is YYEKEE (reference sequence). This CDR3 is CASSPAGRNTEAFF. DNA for the CDR3: TGTGCCAGCAGCCCCGCGGGGAGGAACACTGAAGCTTTCTTT.

The chain recombines TRBV9 with TRBJ1-6; possibly TRBD1 for D (6 bases). Germline lookup yields CDR1 SGDLS and CDR2 YYNGEE. V lost 0 bases and J 5 bases, leaving 6 bases between the germline ends. The CDR3 contains 14 residues. CDR3 amino acids: CASSVDRDNSPLHF. CDR3 nucleotide sequence: TGTGCCAGCAGCGTAGACAGGGATAATTCACCCCTCCACTTT.

The chain uses TRBV5-6 and TRBJ2-1; 8 bases agree with TRBD2. Germline assignment: CDR1 SGHDT and CDR2 YYEEEE. The CDR3 sequence is 15 residues long. V dropped 2 bases and J dropped 4; count of bases not matched to a gene: 5. The CDR3 loop is CASSFGGRTYNEQFF. The CDR3 coding sequence is TGTGCCAGCAGCTTCGGCGGGAGGACATACAATGAGCAGTTCTTC.

The chain links TRBV18 to TRBJ1-2, with D maybe TRBD1 (5 bases). Per germline, CDR1 KGHSH and CDR2 LQKENI. This CDR3 has 14 amino acids. V lost 3 bases and J 7 bases, leaving 15 bases between the germline ends. CDR3 in amino acids: CASSPRQGSGGYTF. CDR3 DNA sequence: TGTGCCAGCTCACCTCGGCAGGGCTCCGGTGGCTACACCTTC.

This sequence joins TRBV3-1 and TRBJ2-7; 10 nucleotides line up with TRBD1. CDR1 is LGHDT, CDR2 YNNKEL, per germline (reference sequence). CDR3 length: 17 residues. Trimming took 4 bases from V and 1 from J; bases not matched to a gene: 10. In DNA, the CDR3 is TGTGCCAGCAGCCCGCCTCGGACAGGGGGACGATCCTACGAGCAGTACTTC. It codes for CASSPPRTGGRSYEQYF.